The entry that follows covers one T cell receptor beta chain sequence. This clone's antigen is unknown. The sample holds no much larger clone one base away, and base qualities are not on file. Receptor libraries were prepared by the immunoSEQ multiplex PCR assay. For the multiplex PCR, a mixture combining 60 forward primers for TCR Vbeta segments and 13 reverse primers for TCR Jbeta segments was used. A multiplex PCR assay on genomic DNA amplified the CDR3 region of rearranged TCR beta genes. The amplified TCR beta libraries were sequenced on the Illumina HiSeq System as 87-base-pair reads. The original pipeline was this. A later analysis tallied tens of millions of unique TCR beta chains across the 666 repertoires, and roughly 11 million of those chains were shared by two or more donors. Raw reads were error-corrected and collapsed into unique sequences by a nearest-neighbor algorithm in which closely related sequences were merged to remove PCR and sequencing errors. CDR3 sequences were aligned to IMGT reference sequences to assign V, D and J gene segments. For a sequence to be retained, a match of at least six nucleotides to both a V gene segment and a J gene segment was required. A rearrangement was called productive if the CDR3 had no stop codons and remained in frame with V and J, and every other rearrangement was called non-productive. Following IMGT convention, CDR3 was defined as the stretch from the second conserved V-encoded cysteine to the conserved J-encoded phenylalanine. Sequences without an unambiguous match to a single V gene segment were excluded from the earlier analysis of several hundred of the donors. An earlier analysis of almost 600 of the donors classified V segments as functional when productive rearrangements were above 56.7% and as segregating when the standard deviation between donors was above 5%. A statistical classification framework was developed to diagnose cytomegalovirus status using the catalog of TCR beta chain sequences. In a later analysis, TCR nucleotide sequences were compared against IMGT/GENE-DB human TR gene sequences so that V and J genes could be assigned. The TCRdist pipeline was used in a later analysis to assign CDR3 sequences and most-parsimonious VDJ recombination scenarios. In a later analysis, each TCR beta chain was defined by its CDR3 amino acid sequence together with its V-gene family, and reads lacking a unique V-gene family were excluded. As a way to deal with suspected cross-contamination and a sequencing artifact, a later analysis dropped approximately 570 nucleotide sequences that were highly shared and had low generation probability. A later analysis calculated a clonal expansion index for each public chain from normalized within-repertoire ranks of inferred template counts. Generation probabilities in a later analysis came from a VDJ recombination model fitted to out-of-frame rearrangements, and those results were checked against IGoR. In a later analysis, TCR-TCR, TCR-HLA and TCR-CMV co-occurrence was scored with hypergeometric tests, and a repertoire-size bias correction was applied to TCR pairs. A later analysis estimated false discovery rates by permuting HLA or CMV assignments 20 times. In a later analysis, co-occurring TCRs were grouped with DBSCAN, and TCRdist sequence similarity was added when clustering was performed within HLA-allele-positive subsets. Repertoires with fewer than 30,000 or more than 120,000 public chains, plus five repertoires with anomalous nucleotide sharing, were excluded from co-occurrence clustering. The clones in this table, taken by TCRdb from immuneACCESS, are in-frame only. Not every clone is retained; where verified, under half of the shortfall comes from an unresolved V gene, and the cause of the rest is unknown. V and J calls and clone size are given by that table; D and trimming were obtained from the DNA. This sample gives around 160,000 clones in total; roughly 76% of them show up just once. The ten biggest clones cover about 2% of the sample.

This sample is part of a study of cytomegalovirus exposure and HLA in healthy donors (TCRdb year 2017). Context from the whole study: In an earlier analysis of under 600 of the donors, approximately 260 Gb of sequence data and roughly 100 million unique TCR beta sequences from 150 million to 200 million T cells were reported. Donor age, sex, ethnicity and CMV serostatus were compiled alongside the repertoire data. An early release that covered about 640 HLA-typed donors contained about 300 gigabases of sequencing data and about 84 million unique TCR sequences. HLA typing included class I and class II loci at four-digit resolution. Among roughly 370 genotyped donors of the cohort, an average of roughly 240,000 unique TCR beta nucleotide sequences were sequenced per donor, around 20% of them non-productive. The aim of the study was to test whether cataloging public T cell receptors could identify signatures of past pathogen exposure. Typing coverage differed by locus: A, B, C, DRB1 and DQB1 were typed in roughly 629-630 donors, DQA1 in roughly 510, DPA1 in 600 to 610, and DPB1 in approximately 450. Using immunosequencing, the study profiled T cell repertoires from fewer than 850 subjects and related those repertoires to cytomegalovirus serostatus. Besides the first cohort of roughly 700 subjects, a separate validation cohort made up of over 100 different subjects was used. Four or five DR-DQ haplotypes were handled as single units for association and clustering, since linkage in the cohort was strong. The study combined high-throughput TCR immunosequencing, statistical association of individual TCRs with disease status, and machine learning to predict cytomegalovirus infection status. In a later analysis, previously published TCR beta repertoires from 666 donors were re-analyzed and high-resolution HLA genotyping was added so that TCR occurrence patterns could be studied. Of the 300 to 500 genotyped donors, 75% to 85% were placed in the genetic ancestry cluster associated with self-reported Caucasian donors. All discovery cohort repertoires had been generated on a single sequencing platform. In a later genetic analysis, genome-wide SNP genotypes for about 60% of the 666 donors were used, and that subset was treated as a discovery cohort. To decide whether each TCR beta V gene segment behaved as functional or pseudogenic, an earlier analysis of approximately 590 of the donors relied on high-throughput TCR beta sequencing. In the later analysis, no new phenotypic data were used to find candidate immune exposures; instead, reliance was placed on TCR beta sequences and their occurrence across donors. What the work shows at the level of the full study, not this receptor alone: HLA typing was unavailable for some donors at each locus, so association tests used only the typed subset. A later genetic analysis associated a missense DCLRE1C variant with V-gene and J-gene trimming of TCR beta chains, and an independent cohort replicated the association. In vitro tests confirmed that three of the cytomegalovirus-associated TCR beta chains recognize cytomegalovirus antigens. According to a later analysis, parvovirus B19, influenza, CMV and Epstein-Barr virus appeared linked to several top co-occurrence clusters. In a later analysis, HLA-associated TCR beta chains showed more clonal expansion and lower generation probabilities than non-associated chains that were equally common. The 87-base-pair reads could not distinguish some IMGT-functional V segments, including TRBV6-2 and TRBV6-3, so those segments were excluded. In a later analysis, TCR association rates were found to vary across HLA loci, with the most associated TCRs seen for DRB1 alleles and the fewest for HLA-C alleles. In this cohort, only TCR beta chains were sequenced, and detectable features were limited by the absence of alpha or paired-chain data. Most CMV-associated TCR beta chains appeared to be HLA-restricted in a later analysis, and the HLA associations seemed to be driven largely by CMV exposure. The authors suggested that the approach could potentially be extended to other disease states and immunological phenotypes. While some public TCRs were present in many individuals, most TCR sequences turned up only very rarely across donors. A group of highly shared sequence variants was considered likely to be a technical artifact of the sequencing pipeline. The earlier analysis of some 560 of the donors excluded fewer than 20 rarely observed V segments, including chromosome 9 orphons, because counts were too low. The classifier was reported to diagnose cytomegalovirus status with high specificity and sensitivity in both the original and validation cohorts. Roughly uniform sequencing depth across donors was assumed in presence/absence analyses, although this assumption may not hold. An earlier analysis of around 600 of the donors showed that most TCR beta V segments appeared in productive rearrangements either about 87% or about 30% of the time, which broadly matched IMGT annotations. When HLA alleles, especially DR and DQ, strongly co-occurred, attributing TCR associations to individual alleles was difficult. According to a later genetic analysis, donors in an Asian-associated ancestry cluster had fewer N-insertions in productive TCRs than the approximately 670-donor mean. A further reported finding was that TCR beta sequences accurately predicted the HLA-A and HLA-B alleles for most subjects in the first cohort. The study listed 150 to 200 TCR beta chains as associated with cytomegalovirus. In a later analysis, 16,951 TCR beta sequences were associated with specific HLA alleles at a false discovery rate of 0.05. Linkage disequilibrium might explain the correlated functional status among segregating V segments, but an unknown experimental factor could not be excluded. CMV serostatus was the only immune exposure information available for the cohort.

The cohort consisted of some 670 healthy bone marrow donors. At the time of sampling, every cohort member was nominally healthy, though immune exposures that went unrecorded were likely present. CMV serostatus was recorded as positive for about 300 and negative for about 55% of the roughly 670 cohort members, whereas no CMV serostatus was recorded for the donor in question. Every donor gave a peripheral blood sample, and the peripheral blood mononuclear cells from that sample were used for TCR beta sequencing. The Qiagen DNeasy Blood Extraction Kit was used to extract genomic DNA from the blood cell samples. CDR1 and CDR2 are read off the germline V gene as SGHTA and FQGNSA. From the cysteine through the phenylalanine, the CDR3 covers 16 amino acids. The entry retains the CDR3 DNA only, 48 bases that are in frame from base 1. The V end gives up 1 base and the J end 5 bases, leaving 9 bases in the junction not matched to a gene.

The sequence was collected from a human donor in good health. The sequenced sample consisted of PBMCs. The chain is encoded by TRBV7-2 joined to TRBJ2-5; 8 bases in the middle match TRBD2. The CDR3 reads as follows: CASSLEWRGARETQYF. The DNA sequence reads TGTGCCAGCAGCTTAGAGTGGCGGGGGGCAAGGGAGACCCAGTACTTC.